The 27 T cell receptor beta chains reported below all come from one sample, sequenced in a study of regulatory T cells in long-lasting Graves disease. Building the TCR beta libraries relied on iRepertoire HTBI primers, and CDR3 regions underwent Arm-PCR. TCRdb re-derived calls from the multiplex PCR reads in MiXCR, one entry per CDR3 protein. The sample includes 400,000 to 500,000 distinct CDR3 sequences, less than 25% seen only once; the top ten take about 8.3%. Time point of the sample: persistent/refractory GD, antithyroid drugs over 5 years with positive TRAb. RNA extracted from PBMCs served as the sequencing template. The input for sequencing was peripheral blood mononuclear cells (PBMCs), taken when the disease was refractory, from a patient treated with antithyroid drugs. The receptors come from a female donor with Graves disease.

The rearrangement links TRBV5-1 to TRBJ2-7; D remains ambiguous. V lost 1 base and J lost 2, with 7 bases in between. The germline V gene encodes CDR1 SGHRS and CDR2 YFSETQ. The length of the CDR3 is 13 residues. The CDR3 here is CASSLFPPYEQYF. The CDR3 nucleotides are TGCGCCAGCAGCTTGTTCCCCCCCTACGAGCAGTACTTC.

In this sample, this clonotype turned up a few times. This chain joins TRBV20-1 and TRBJ2-7, with 7 bases aligning to TRBD1. J lost 3 bases, V lost 3 bases, and 20 bases had no gene match. The CDR3 totals 18 residues. Per germline, CDR1 DFQATT and CDR2 SNEGSKA (reference sequence). The CDR3 spells CSASAIGDRDLLGYEQYF. The CDR3 DNA reads TGCAGTGCTAGTGCAATTGGGGACAGAGACCTTCTAGGCTACGAGCAGTACTTC.

This clonotype was counted ten times or more. This chain joins TRBV2 and TRBJ1-2, with unresolved D. The CDR3 runs to 13 residues. V lost 1 base and J lost 8, with 11 bases in between. Germline V gives CDR1 SNHLY, CDR2 FYNNEI. The CDR3, as DNA: TGTGCCAGCAGTGAAGGAGCGGTCTACGGCTACACCTTC. Translated, it gives CASSEGAVYGYTF. The full variable domain, its missing parts supplied by reference TRBV2 and TRBJ1-2, is EPEVTQTPSHQVTQMGQEVILRCVPISNHLYFYWYRQILGQKVEFLVSFYNNEISEKSEIFDDQFSVERPDGSNFTLKIRSTKLEDSAMYFCASSEGAVYGYTFGSGTRLTVV.

The CDR3 DNA is TGCGCCAGCAGCCAAGGACAGGGGACCGGTGGCTACACCTTC. Translation gives CASSQGQGTGGYTF. V is TRBV4-1 and J is TRBJ1-2; 8 bases are a match to TRBD1. The CDR3 contains 14 residues. The V segment lost 1 base and the J segment 7 bases; nucleotides outside the gene matches: 5. Germline values: CDR1 MGHRA, CDR2 YSYEKL.

In its sample, this clonotype was seen a few times. V usage is TRBV19 and J usage is TRBJ1-5; D might be TRBD1 (5 bases). Germline assignment: CDR1 LNHDA and CDR2 SQIVND (reference sequence). The CDR3 has 15 residues. The V and J ends lost 3 bases and 3 bases respectively, with 12 bases between them. CDR3: CASSILGVYNQPQHF. The CDR3 DNA sequence: TGTGCCAGTAGTATTTTGGGGGTATACAATCAGCCCCAGCATTTT.

This clonotype was observed a handful of times. V usage is TRBV29-1 and J usage is TRBJ2-2; D remains ambiguous. V was trimmed by 1 base and J by 6 bases, leaving 12 bases between them. The CDR3 runs 14 residues. The V gene's germline CDR1 is SQVTM and CDR2 ANQGSEA. The CDR3 protein is CSVEAPFVPGELFF. The CDR3 coding sequence is TGCAGCGTTGAAGCCCCGTTCGTCCCCGGGGAGCTGTTTTTT.

The chain carries TRBV6-6 and TRBJ2-3; D gene ambiguous. The length of the CDR3 is 14 residues. Looked up from germline, CDR1 is MNHNY and CDR2 is SVGAGI (reference sequence). Trimming took off 0 bases at V and 2 bases at J, with 6 bases between the two ends. The chain's CDR3 is CASSYSRNTDTQYF. The CDR3 DNA reads TGTGCCAGCAGTTACTCGCGGAACACAGATACGCAGTATTTT.

This clonotype was recorded at least ten times. The chain couples TRBV11-2 to TRBJ2-7, with D perhaps matching TRBD2 (6 bases). In germline, CDR1 is SGHAT, CDR2 FQNNGV. The CDR3 loop spans 15 amino acids. Trimming left V 1 base short and J 0 bases short, with 10 bases between. CDR3 protein: CASSLGGGVSYEQYF. Here the CDR3 DNA reads TGTGCCAGCAGCTTAGGGGGCGGGGTCTCCTACGAGCAGTACTTC.

This clonotype appeared many times. The chain joins TRBV6-1 to TRBJ1-5; possible D gene TRBD1, 5 bases. The CDR3 is 14 amino acids. V gave up 7 bases and J gave up 0 bases, with 10 bases separating them. Germline loops: CDR1 MNHNS, CDR2 SASEGT. CDR3 in DNA: TGTGCCAGCACCGGACACTATAGCAATCAGCCCCAGCATTTT. This codes for CASTGHYSNQPQHF.

A note on this clonotype: A read error may be the cause here, since a much bigger clone is one base away. The DNA of the CDR3 is TGTGCCAGCGGCATAGGGGGGCGCGAGCAGTACTTC. Translating it yields CASGIGGREQYF. J is TRBJ2-7 and V is TRBV7-9; D may correspond to TRBD1 or TRBD2 (6 bases each). Germline CDR1 reads SEHNR; CDR2 reads FQNEAQ (reference sequence). Deletions cut 8 bases from V and 6 bases from J, with 14 bases between. The length of the CDR3 is 12 residues.

V gene TRBV10-3 combines with J gene TRBJ1-1; D is undetermined. The CDR3 loop spans 11 amino acids. CDR1 is ENHRY, CDR2 SYGVKD, per germline. The V end lost 3 bases, the J end lost 3 bases, and 2 bases lay between the germline ends. The CDR3 protein is CAISDDTEAFF. The CDR3 coding sequence is TGTGCCATCAGTGATGACACTGAAGCTTTCTTT.

In this sample, this clonotype turned up a few times. The V gene is TRBV5-1, the J gene TRBJ1-2; tentatively, D is TRBD1 (5 bases). This CDR3 comprises 12 residues. V was pared by 4 bases and J by 8 bases, with 12 bases between. Germline values: CDR1 SGHRS, CDR2 YFSETQ. The CDR3 spells CASSPDTKGYTF. The CDR3 DNA sequence: TGCGCCAGCAGCCCGGACACAAAAGGCTACACCTTC.

In this sample, this clonotype turned up a few times. The junction and the germline gene differ at one end; a read error may be behind it. The chain employs TRBV4-1 and TRBJ2-7; TRBD1 matches at 10 bases. This CDR3 spans 13 amino acids. Germline CDR1 and CDR2: MGHRA and YSYEKL. CDR3 DNA: TGCGCCAGCAGCCAAGAACGGGACAGGGGACTGGACTTC. Translated: CASSQERDRGLDF.

This clonotype has a count of ten or more. The chain carries TRBV28 and TRBJ2-2; no firm D call. The V end was cut by 4 bases, the J end by 7 bases, with 16 bases between. The CDR3 is made up of 15 amino acids. Looked up from germline, CDR1 is MDHEN and CDR2 is SYDVKM. The CDR3 nucleotides are TGTGCCAGCAGTTGGCAGCGCGAGTTGGGCGGGGAGCTGTTTTTT. It encodes CASSWQRELGGELFF.

At least ten counts were recorded for this clonotype. V is TRBV6-1 and J is TRBJ1-3; D might be TRBD1 (5 bases). V lost 2 bases and J lost 0, with 11 bases in between. CDR1 is MNHNS, CDR2 SASEGT, per germline. The CDR3 runs to 16 residues. The CDR3 region has the DNA TGTGCCAGCAGTGAACCCTCGGACAACTCTGGAAACACCATATATTTT. The encoded protein is CASSEPSDNSGNTIYF.

This clonotype is a singleton in its sample. The V gene is TRBV6-4, the J gene TRBJ2-2, with D perhaps matching TRBD2 (6 bases). The CDR3 is 16 residues long. Germline V gene data show CDR1 as MRHNA and CDR2 as SNTAGT. V was cut by 0 bases and J by 6 bases, with 14 bases left in between. CDR3 loop: CASSDSAMAGPGELFF. In nucleotides, the CDR3 is TGTGCCAGCAGTGACTCCGCCATGGCGGGGCCCGGGGAGCTGTTTTTT.

This clonotype appeared many times. V gene TRBV6-1 combines with J gene TRBJ1-5, with TRBD1 identical over 7 bases. The CDR3 loop spans 16 amino acids. Germline CDR1 MNHNS, CDR2 SASEGT. V shed 6 bases and J 2 bases; nucleotides not matched to a gene: 10. The CDR3 bases are TGTGCCAGCAGATTTGACAGGGAAGAGGGCAATCAGCCCCAGCATTTT. Residues: CASRFDREEGNQPQHF.

Ten or more counts support this clonotype. CDR3 in DNA: TGTGCCAGCAGCCAAGATGGAAAAACATTTGAGCAGTACTTC. It codes for CASSQDGKTFEQYF. The V gene is TRBV4-2, the J gene TRBJ2-7; the D is unclear. Germline CDR1 LGHNA, CDR2 YNFKEQ. The CDR3 is 14 residues long. V lost 0 bases, J lost 7 bases, and 13 bases lay in between.

This clonotype appeared many times. The chain recombines TRBV28 with TRBJ1-4; D gene uncertain. The V gene's germline CDR1 is MDHEN and CDR2 SYDVKM. V was clipped by 5 bases and J by 0 bases, with 13 bases between them. The CDR3 covers 16 residues. Written as DNA, the CDR3 is TGTGCCAGCAGTGTCCCGCCGGCACCAACTAATGAAAAACTGTTTTTT. Encoded protein: CASSVPPAPTNEKLFF.

The rearrangement links TRBV30 to TRBJ2-3; D not certain. The CDR3 has 12 amino acids. The germline CDR1 and CDR2 sequences are GTSNPN and SVGIG (reference sequence). V was clipped by 3 bases and J by 10 bases, with 14 bases between them. The CDR3 DNA sequence: TGTGCCTGGAGGGGGATGGAAAGAGCGCAGTATTTT. Translated, it gives CAWRGMERAQYF.

This clonotype was observed at least ten times. This chain joins TRBV6-1 and TRBJ1-2, with D perhaps TRBD1 (5 bases). CDR1 is MNHNS and CDR2 is SASEGT in the germline V gene. V was pared by 5 bases and J by 8 bases, with 15 bases between. This CDR3 has 13 residues. The CDR3 loop reads CASSRQLLGGYTF. The CDR3 DNA sequence: TGTGCCAGCAGTCGACAGCTCCTAGGGGGCTACACCTTC.

In its sample, this clonotype was seen a few times. The J gene is TRBJ1-5, the V gene TRBV7-8; 8 nucleotides line up with TRBD1. Trimming removed 0 bases from V and 1 base from J; junction bases left unmatched: 5. Germline V gene lookup returns CDR1 SGHVS and CDR2 FQNEAQ. The CDR3 is 17 residues long. This chain's CDR3 is CASSLAARTGSNQPQHF. The CDR3 nucleotides read TGTGCCAGCAGCTTAGCGGCCAGGACAGGGAGCAATCAGCCCCAGCATTTT. The full variable domain, completed using reference TRBV7-8 and TRBJ1-5, is GAGVSQSPRYKVAKRGQDVALRCDPISGHVSLFWYQQALGQGPEFLTYFQNEAQLDKSGLPSDRFFAERPEGSVSTLKIQRTQQEDSAVYLCASSLAARTGSNQPQHFGDGTRLSIL.

This clonotype was counted ten times or more. The chain uses TRBV20-1 and TRBJ2-7; 8 bases fit TRBD2. Per germline, CDR1 DFQATT and CDR2 SNEGSKA (reference sequence). Trimming took 6 bases from V and 2 from J; bases not matched to a gene: 21. This CDR3 region has 18 residues. This CDR3 reads CSATPAGTRGIRTYEQYF. CDR3 nucleotides: TGCAGTGCAACCCCCGCCGGGACTAGAGGTATCCGGACCTACGAGCAGTACTTC.

This chain joins TRBV29-1 and TRBJ1-3, with D unclear. Trimming shortened V by 8 bases and J by 3 bases, and 8 bases separated the two germline ends. The CDR3 is made up of 11 amino acids. Germline lookup yields CDR1 SQVTM and CDR2 ANQGSEA. The chain's CDR3 is CSTWVGNTIYF. The CDR3 coding sequence is TGCAGCACTTGGGTTGGAAACACCATATATTTT.

In its sample, this clonotype was seen a few times. V and J are TRBV5-1 and TRBJ2-1; possible D gene TRBD2, 5 bases. Trimming pared 2 bases from V and 5 bases from J, leaving 8 bases between. The germline CDR1 and CDR2 sequences are SGHRS and YFSETQ. The CDR3 spans 13 residues. CDR3 sequence (DNA): TGCGCCAGCAGCTTCGGGGTACACAATGAGCAGTTCTTC. Encoded protein: CASSFGVHNEQFF.

The table lists this clonotype with a few counts. V usage is TRBV29-1 and J usage is TRBJ1-1; 9 nucleotides match TRBD1. Germline CDR1 and CDR2: SQVTM and ANQGSEA. V was pared by 5 bases and J by 9 bases, with 7 bases of the junction left unmatched. This CDR3 comprises 12 residues. DNA of the CDR3: TGCAGCGTTTTGGGACAGGGATTAAAAGCTTTCTTT. It specifies CSVLGQGLKAFF.

The V and J genes are TRBV10-3 and TRBJ2-7; D is uncertain. Deletions cut 10 bases from V and 2 bases from J, with 15 bases between. The CDR3 loop spans 13 amino acids. Per the germline V gene, CDR1 is ENHRY and CDR2 is SYGVKD. The CDR3 here is CANAKAGTYEQYF. The DNA for the CDR3 is TGTGCCAACGCAAAGGCTGGTACCTACGAGCAGTACTTC.